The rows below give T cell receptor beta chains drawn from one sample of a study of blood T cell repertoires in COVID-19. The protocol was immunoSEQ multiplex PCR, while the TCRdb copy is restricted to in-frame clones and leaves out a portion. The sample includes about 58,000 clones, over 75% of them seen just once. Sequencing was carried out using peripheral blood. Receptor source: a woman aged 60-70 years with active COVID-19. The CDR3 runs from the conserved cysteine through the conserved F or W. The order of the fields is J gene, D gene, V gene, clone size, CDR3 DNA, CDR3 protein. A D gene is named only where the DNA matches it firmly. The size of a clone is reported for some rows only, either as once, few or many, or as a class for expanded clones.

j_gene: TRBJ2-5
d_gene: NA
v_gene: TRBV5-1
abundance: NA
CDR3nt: TGCGCCAGCAGCTTCCGGGGGGCAGAGACCCAGTACTTC
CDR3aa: CASSFRGAETQYF

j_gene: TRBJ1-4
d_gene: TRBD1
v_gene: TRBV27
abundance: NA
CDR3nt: TGTGCCAGCAGTCAAACGGACAGGGGGGAAAAACTGTTTTTT
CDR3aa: CASSQTDRGEKLFF

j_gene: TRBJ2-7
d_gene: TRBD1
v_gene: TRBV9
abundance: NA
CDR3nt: TGTGCCAGCAGCGTCGACACAGGGGGGTATTACGAGCAGTACTTC
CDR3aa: CASSVDTGGYYEQYF

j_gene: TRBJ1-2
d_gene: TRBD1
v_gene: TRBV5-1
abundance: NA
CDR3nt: TGCGCCAGCAGCCCCACACAGGGGAACTATGGCTACACCTTC
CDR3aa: CASSPTQGNYGYTF

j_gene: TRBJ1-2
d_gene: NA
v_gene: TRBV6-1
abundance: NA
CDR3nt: TGTGCCAGCAGTGGGTTTCTCGGCCAGGGCAACTATGGCTACACCTTC
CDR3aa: CASSGFLGQGNYGYTF

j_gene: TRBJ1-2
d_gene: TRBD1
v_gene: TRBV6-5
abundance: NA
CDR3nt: TGTGCCAGCAGTACCAGGGGGGATGGCTACACCTTC
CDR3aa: CASSTRGDGYTF

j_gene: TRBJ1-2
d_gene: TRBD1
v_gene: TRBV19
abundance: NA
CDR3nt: TGTGCCAGTAGTATCTCTTGGACAGGGGCAACGTACGGCTACACCTTC
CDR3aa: CASSISWTGATYGYTF

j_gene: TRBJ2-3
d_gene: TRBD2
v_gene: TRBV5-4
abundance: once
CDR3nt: TGTGCCAGCAGCTTGTTATTAGCGGGGGATGGCACAGATACGCAGTATTTT
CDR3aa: CASSLLLAGDGTDTQYF

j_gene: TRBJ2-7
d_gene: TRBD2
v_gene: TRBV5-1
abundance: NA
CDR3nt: TGCGCCAGCAGCCCCCGGGGGGGGGCGGGTGAGCAGTACTTC
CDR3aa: CASSPRGGAGEQYF

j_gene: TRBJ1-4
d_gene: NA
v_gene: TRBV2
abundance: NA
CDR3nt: TGTGCCAGCAGTGGGGACTCACTGATCGGAAAACTGTTTTTT
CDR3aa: CASSGDSLIGKLFF

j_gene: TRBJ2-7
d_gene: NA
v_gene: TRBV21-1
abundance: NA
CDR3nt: TGTGCCAGCAGCAAAGGCCGGGGGGGGGTCCCCAGCTCCTACGAGCAGTACTTC
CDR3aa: CASSKGRGGVPSSYEQYF

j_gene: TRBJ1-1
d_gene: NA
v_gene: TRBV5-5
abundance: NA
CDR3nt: TGTGCCAGCAGCTTGGCCTCTGCTACCACTGAAGCTTTCTTT
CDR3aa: CASSLASATTEAFF

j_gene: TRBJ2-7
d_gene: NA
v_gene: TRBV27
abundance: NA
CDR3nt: TGTGCCAGCAGTTTGGGACACCGAGGATCCTACGAGCAGTACTTC
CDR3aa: CASSLGHRGSYEQYF

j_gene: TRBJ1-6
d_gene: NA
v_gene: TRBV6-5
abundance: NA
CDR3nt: TGTGCCAGCAGACCTGGGCTCTATAATTCACCCCTCCACTTT
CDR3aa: CASRPGLYNSPLHF

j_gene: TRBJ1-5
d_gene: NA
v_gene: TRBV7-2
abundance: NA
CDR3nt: TGTGCCAGCAGCCTATCGACAGGACTCAATCAGCCCCAGCATTTT
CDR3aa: CASSLSTGLNQPQHF

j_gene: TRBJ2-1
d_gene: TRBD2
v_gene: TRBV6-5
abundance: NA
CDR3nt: TGTGCCAGCAGCTCCGCCGGGACTAGCGGGGCGGCGCAGTTCTTC
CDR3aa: CASSSAGTSGAAQFF

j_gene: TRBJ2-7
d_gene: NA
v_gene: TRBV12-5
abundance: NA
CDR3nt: TGTGCTAGTGGTTTGGCAGGACAGGGAGGGTACGAGCAGTACTTC
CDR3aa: CASGLAGQGGYEQYF

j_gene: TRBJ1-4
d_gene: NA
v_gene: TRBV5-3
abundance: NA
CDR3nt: TGTGCCAGACGGCAGGCCGGTGAAAAACTGTTTTTT
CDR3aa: CARRQAGEKLFF

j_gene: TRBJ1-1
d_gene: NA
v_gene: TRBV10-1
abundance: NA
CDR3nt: TGCGCCAGCAGTGAGTTGAGAGGGCCCGGAACTGAAGCTTTCTTT
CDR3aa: CASSELRGPGTEAFF

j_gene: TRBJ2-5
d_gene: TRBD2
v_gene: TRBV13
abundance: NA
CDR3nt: TGTGCCAGCAGCTATACGACTAGCGGGGTTCAAGAGACCCAGTACTTC
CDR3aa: CASSYTTSGVQETQYF

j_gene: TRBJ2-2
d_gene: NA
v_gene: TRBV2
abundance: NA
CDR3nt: TGTGCCAGCAGGGACACTCCGAACACCGGGGAGCTGTTTTTT
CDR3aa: CASRDTPNTGELFF

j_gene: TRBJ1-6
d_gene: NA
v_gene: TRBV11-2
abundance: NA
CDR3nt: TGTGCCAGCAGCGGGGCGAATTCACCCCTCCACTTT
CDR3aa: CASSGANSPLHF

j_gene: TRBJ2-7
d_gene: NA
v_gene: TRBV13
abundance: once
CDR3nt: TGTGCCAGCACGAAGGAGGGCCCCTCATTCTACGAGCAGTACTTC
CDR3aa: CASTKEGPSFYEQYF